Listed here are 11 T cell receptor beta chains from one sample, sequenced in a study of T cells in narcolepsy. The protocol was immunoSEQ multiplex PCR, while the TCRdb copy is restricted to in-frame clones and leaves out a portion. The table shows around 30,000 clones, with 60% to 80% occurring only once. Sequenced input: memory (CD45RA-) CD4+ T cells from blood. The receptors were sampled from a human donor in good health.

This clone was counted a few times. The chain joins TRBV19 to TRBJ1-2; TRBD1 might be the D (5 bases). The ends were cut back, 2 bases at V and 1 base at J, with 8 bases in the middle. The CDR3 extends over 14 amino acids. From germline, CDR1 is LNHDA and CDR2 SQIVND (reference sequence). The CDR3 loop reads CASSISGFNYGYTF. CDR3 bases: TGTGCCAGTAGTATATCAGGGTTTAACTATGGCTACACCTTC.

V and J are TRBV6-5 and TRBJ2-4, with 8 bases lining up with TRBD1. The CDR3 is 15 amino acids. Germline lookup yields CDR1 MNHEY and CDR2 SVGAGI. J was trimmed by 6 bases and V by 5 bases; bases with no gene match: 9. CDR3 sequence (DNA): TGTGCCAGCAGTGGACAGGGTCCCGAAGGAAACATTCAGTACTTC. This codes for CASSGQGPEGNIQYF.

The rearrangement joins TRBV19 to TRBJ1-2; 7 positions match TRBD1. The V and J ends lost 4 bases and 3 bases, in that order; junction bases with no gene match: 5. The germline V gene encodes CDR1 LNHDA and CDR2 SQIVND (reference sequence). The CDR3 covers 14 residues. CDR3 nucleotides: TGTGCCAGTAGTACCGGGGACAGATACTATGGCTACACCTTC. Protein product: CASSTGDRYYGYTF.

The chain combines TRBV5-6 with TRBJ2-7; 8 bases fit TRBD1. The V gene's germline CDR1 is SGHDT and CDR2 YYEEEE. The CDR3 runs to 15 residues. V shed 4 bases and J 3 bases; nucleotides not matched to a gene: 9. This chain's CDR3 is CASSAETGVGYEQYF. CDR3 nucleotides: TGTGCCAGCAGCGCAGAGACAGGGGTAGGCTACGAGCAGTACTTC.

The DNA of the CDR3 is TGTGCCACAGGTGCGCGGTGGGAGACCCAGTACTTC. Translating gives CATGARWETQYF. The chain combines TRBV2 with TRBJ2-5; D gene uncertain. The germline gives CDR1 SNHLY, CDR2 FYNNEI. The V end lost 10 bases, the J end lost 5 bases, and 14 bases lay between the germline ends. The CDR3 spans 12 residues.

This clone was seen only a few times. The CDR3 reads CASSITGLRGNQPQHF. In DNA form, the CDR3 reads TGTGCCAGTAGTATCACAGGCCTTCGGGGCAATCAGCCCCAGCATTTT. The chain uses TRBV19 and TRBJ1-5; tentative D call: TRBD1 (5 bases). This CDR3 comprises 16 residues. Trimming removed 3 bases from V and 2 bases from J, with 14 bases in between. The germline V gene encodes CDR1 LNHDA and CDR2 SQIVND (reference sequence).

This clone has just a few counts. The chain recombines TRBV19 with TRBJ2-3, with a weak D call TRBD1 (6 bases). The CDR3 sequence is 16 residues long. Trimming cost V 5 bases and J 7 bases, with 22 bases left between them. Per germline, CDR1 LNHDA and CDR2 SQIVND (reference sequence). The CDR3 DNA reads TGTGCCAGTAGTGCTGGGACATATCCTCCCAGGAATACGCAGTATTTT. The encoded protein is CASSAGTYPPRNTQYF.

The chain is built from TRBV29-1 and TRBJ2-5, with D possibly being TRBD2 (6 bases). V was shortened by 6 bases and J by 7 bases, with 18 bases between the two germline ends. Germline values: CDR1 SQVTM, CDR2 ANQGSEA. CDR3 length equals 13 residues. The CDR3 sequence is CSVGVQGGRTQYF. The CDR3 DNA is TGCAGCGTGGGGGTGCAGGGAGGTCGGACCCAGTACTTC.

The rearrangement uses TRBV7-9 and TRBJ1-1; no firm D call. Germline V CDR1 and CDR2: SEHNR, FQNEAQ (reference sequence). The CDR3 loop spans 13 amino acids. The V gene lost 5 bases and the J gene lost 1 base, with 8 bases spanning the gap. DNA for the CDR3: TGTGCCAGCAGCGTGAATGAGAACACTGAAGCTTTCTTT. Protein: CASSVNENTEAFF.

The chain carries TRBV5-1 and TRBJ2-1, with TRBD1 as a possible D gene (5 bases). The CDR3 runs 13 residues. The germline gives CDR1 SGHRS, CDR2 YFSETQ. Trimming removed 2 bases from V and 6 bases from J, with 9 bases in between. The CDR3 loop is CASSFRAGNEQFF. For the CDR3, the DNA is TGCGCCAGCAGCTTCAGGGCCGGCAATGAGCAGTTCTTC.

This clone was observed a few times. The chain links TRBV11-2 to TRBJ2-5; 9 bases map to TRBD2. The assigned J gene may be wrong: the sequence end matches TRBJ2-7 better. CDR3 length equals 13 residues. Per germline, CDR1 SGHAT and CDR2 FQNNGV. CDR3 sequence (DNA): TGTGCCAGCAGTCTAGCGGGAACCTACGAGCAGTACTTC. Amino acid sequence: CASSLAGTYEQYF.